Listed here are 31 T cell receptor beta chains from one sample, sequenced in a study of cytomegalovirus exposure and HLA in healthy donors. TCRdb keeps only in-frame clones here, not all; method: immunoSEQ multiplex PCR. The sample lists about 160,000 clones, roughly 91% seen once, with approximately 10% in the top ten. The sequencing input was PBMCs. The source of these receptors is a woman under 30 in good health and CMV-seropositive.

CDR3 DNA: TGTGCCAGCCGCCCCTTCGGAGGTCACACTGAAGCTTTCTTT. Amino acids: CASRPFGGHTEAFF. This chain links TRBV5-6 with TRBJ1-1; D remains unclear. The CDR3 has 14 residues. Between the trimmed V and J ends, which lost 7 bases and 3 bases, there was a span of 16 bases. The V gene's germline CDR1 is SGHDT and CDR2 YYEEEE.

The CDR3 loop is CASSSSGTYNEQFF. In DNA form, the CDR3 reads TGCGCCAGCAGCTCTAGCGGGACCTACAATGAGCAGTTCTTC. This chain joins TRBV5-1 and TRBJ2-1; 9 bases align to TRBD2. The CDR3 covers 14 residues. CDR1 is SGHRS and CDR2 is YFSETQ in the germline V gene. V lost 3 bases and J lost 2; bases outside the gene matches: 0.

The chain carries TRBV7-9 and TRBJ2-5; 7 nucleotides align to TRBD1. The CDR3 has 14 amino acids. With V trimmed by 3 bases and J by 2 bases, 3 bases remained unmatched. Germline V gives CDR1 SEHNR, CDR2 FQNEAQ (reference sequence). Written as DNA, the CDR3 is TGTGCCAGCAGCTTGCCCAGGGGGCAAGAGACCCAGTACTTC. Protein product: CASSLPRGQETQYF.

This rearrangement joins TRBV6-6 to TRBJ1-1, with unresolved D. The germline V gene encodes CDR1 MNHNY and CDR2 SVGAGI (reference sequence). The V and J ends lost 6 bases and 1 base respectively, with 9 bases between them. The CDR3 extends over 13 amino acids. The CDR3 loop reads CASSTTTNTEAFF. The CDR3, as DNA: TGTGCCAGCAGCACGACAACGAACACTGAAGCTTTCTTT.

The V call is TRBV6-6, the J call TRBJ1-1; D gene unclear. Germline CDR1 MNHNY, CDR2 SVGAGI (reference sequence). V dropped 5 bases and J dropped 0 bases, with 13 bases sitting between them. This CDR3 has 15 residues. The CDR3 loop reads CASSPPSQMNTEAFF. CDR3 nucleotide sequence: TGTGCCAGCAGTCCCCCTAGCCAGATGAACACTGAAGCTTTCTTT.

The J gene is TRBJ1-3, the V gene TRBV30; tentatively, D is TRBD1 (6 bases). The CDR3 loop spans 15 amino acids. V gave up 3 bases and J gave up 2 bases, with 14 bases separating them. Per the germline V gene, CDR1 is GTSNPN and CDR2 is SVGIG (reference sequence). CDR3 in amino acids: CAWRPTGNAGNTIYF. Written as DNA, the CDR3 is TGTGCCTGGAGGCCAACAGGGAACGCTGGAAACACCATATATTTT.

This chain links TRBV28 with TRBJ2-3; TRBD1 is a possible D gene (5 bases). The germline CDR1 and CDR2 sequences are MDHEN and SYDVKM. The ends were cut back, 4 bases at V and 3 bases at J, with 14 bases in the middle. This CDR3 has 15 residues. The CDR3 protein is CASSSPGAGTDTQYF. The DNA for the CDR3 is TGTGCCAGCAGTTCACCTGGGGCCGGGACAGATACGCAGTATTTT.

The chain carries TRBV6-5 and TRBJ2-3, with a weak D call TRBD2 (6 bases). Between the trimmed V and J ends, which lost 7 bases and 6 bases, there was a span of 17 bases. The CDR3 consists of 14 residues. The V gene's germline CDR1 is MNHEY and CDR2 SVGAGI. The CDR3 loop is CASTRAGGRDTQYF. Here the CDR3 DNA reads TGTGCCAGCACCCGAGCCGGGGGTAGGGATACGCAGTATTTT.

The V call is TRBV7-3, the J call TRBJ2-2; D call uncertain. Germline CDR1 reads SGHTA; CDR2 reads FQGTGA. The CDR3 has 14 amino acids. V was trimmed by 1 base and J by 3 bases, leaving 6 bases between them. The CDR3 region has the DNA TGTGCCAGCAGCTTAAATGGGCACACCGGGGAGCTGTTTTTT. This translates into CASSLNGHTGELFF.

CDR3 protein: CASSQEFRSGITDTQYF. The CDR3 DNA reads TGTGCCAGCAGCCAAGAGTTCCGTAGCGGGATCACAGATACGCAGTATTTT. The V and J genes are TRBV4-2 and TRBJ2-3; TRBD2 matches 8 bases. Germline values: CDR1 LGHNA, CDR2 YNFKEQ. The CDR3 consists of 17 residues. The V segment lost 0 bases and the J segment 2 bases; nucleotides outside the gene matches: 7.

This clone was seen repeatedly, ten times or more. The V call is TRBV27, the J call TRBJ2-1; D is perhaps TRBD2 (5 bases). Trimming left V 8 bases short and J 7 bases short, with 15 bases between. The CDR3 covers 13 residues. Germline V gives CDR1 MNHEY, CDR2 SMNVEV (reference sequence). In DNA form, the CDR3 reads TGTGCCAGCTGCCGCGGGCCGAGGAATGAGCAGTTCTTC. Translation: CASCRGPRNEQFF.

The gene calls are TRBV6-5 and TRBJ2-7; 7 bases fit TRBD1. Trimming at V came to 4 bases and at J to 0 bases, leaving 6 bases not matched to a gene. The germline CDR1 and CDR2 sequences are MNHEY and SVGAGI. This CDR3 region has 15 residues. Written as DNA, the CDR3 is TGTGCCAGCAGTTCCCATCGACAGGGCTCCTACGAGCAGTACTTC. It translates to CASSSHRQGSYEQYF.

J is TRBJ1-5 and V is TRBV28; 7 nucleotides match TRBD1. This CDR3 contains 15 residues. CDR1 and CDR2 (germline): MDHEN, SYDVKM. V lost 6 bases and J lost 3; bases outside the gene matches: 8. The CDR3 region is CASSPRDSFNQPQHF. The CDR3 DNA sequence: TGTGCCAGCAGCCCAAGGGACAGCTTCAATCAGCCCCAGCATTTT.

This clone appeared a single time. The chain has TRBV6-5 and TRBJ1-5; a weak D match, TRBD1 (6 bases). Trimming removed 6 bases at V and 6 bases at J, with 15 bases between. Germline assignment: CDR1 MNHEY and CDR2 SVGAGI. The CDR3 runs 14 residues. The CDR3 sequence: CASRQNGGLQPQHF. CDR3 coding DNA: TGTGCCAGCAGGCAAAACGGGGGGCTTCAGCCCCAGCATTTT.

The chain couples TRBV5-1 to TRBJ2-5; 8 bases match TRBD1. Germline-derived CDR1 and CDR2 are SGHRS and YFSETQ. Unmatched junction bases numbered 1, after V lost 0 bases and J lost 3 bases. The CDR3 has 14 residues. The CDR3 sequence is CASSLGTGKETQYF. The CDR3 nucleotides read TGCGCCAGCAGCTTGGGGACAGGGAAAGAGACCCAGTACTTC.

The CDR3 DNA sequence: TGTGCCAGCAGCTTGGCCGGAGGACTTAAAGAGACCCAGTACTTC. Protein: CASSLAGGLKETQYF. The chain joins TRBV5-4 to TRBJ2-5, with D perhaps matching TRBD2 (5 bases). From germline, CDR1 is SGHNT and CDR2 YYREEE (reference sequence). Between the trimmed V and J ends, which lost 0 bases and 3 bases, there was a span of 12 bases. The CDR3 runs 15 residues.

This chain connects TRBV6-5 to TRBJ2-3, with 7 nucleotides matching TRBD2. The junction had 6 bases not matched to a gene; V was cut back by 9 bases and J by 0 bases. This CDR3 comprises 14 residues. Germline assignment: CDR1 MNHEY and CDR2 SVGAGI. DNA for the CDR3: TGTGCCAGTAAAGCGGGGATAAGCACAGATACGCAGTATTTT. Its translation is CASKAGISTDTQYF.

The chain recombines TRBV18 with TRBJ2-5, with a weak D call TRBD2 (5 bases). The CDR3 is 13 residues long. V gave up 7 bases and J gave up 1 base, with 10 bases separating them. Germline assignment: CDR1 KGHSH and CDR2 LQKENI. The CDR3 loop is CASLGRGQETQYF. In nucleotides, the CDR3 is TGTGCCAGCTTGGGGAGAGGCCAAGAGACCCAGTACTTC.

As DNA, the CDR3 is TGCGCCAGCAGTGAGAGGACAGGGAGCACAGATACGCAGTATTTT. Residues: CASSERTGSTDTQYF. This rearrangement joins TRBV10-1 to TRBJ2-3, with 8 bases matching TRBD1. Trimming took 2 bases from V and 0 from J; bases not matched to a gene: 1. The CDR3 totals 15 residues. The germline CDR1 and CDR2 sequences are WNHNN and SYGVQD (reference sequence).

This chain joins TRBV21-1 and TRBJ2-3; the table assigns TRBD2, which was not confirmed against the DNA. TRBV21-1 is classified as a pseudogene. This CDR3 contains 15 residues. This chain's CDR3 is CASSKEAGATDTQYF. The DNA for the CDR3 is TGTGCCAGCAGCAAAGAGGCGGGAGCGACAGATACGCAGTATTTT.

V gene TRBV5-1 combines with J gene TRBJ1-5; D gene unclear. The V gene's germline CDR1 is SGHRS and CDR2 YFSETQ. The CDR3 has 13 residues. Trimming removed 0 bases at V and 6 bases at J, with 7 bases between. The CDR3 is CASSLAIGQPQHF. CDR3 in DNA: TGCGCCAGCAGCTTGGCCATCGGTCAGCCCCAGCATTTT.

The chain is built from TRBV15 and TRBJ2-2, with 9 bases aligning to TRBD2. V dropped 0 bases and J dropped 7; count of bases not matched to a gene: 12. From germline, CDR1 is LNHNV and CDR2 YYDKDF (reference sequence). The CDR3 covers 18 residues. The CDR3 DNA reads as TGTGCCACCAGCAGAGATACCCCCCTAGCGGGATTCGGCGGGGAGCTGTTTTTT. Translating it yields CATSRDTPLAGFGGELFF. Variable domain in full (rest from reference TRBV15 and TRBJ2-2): DAMVIQNPRYQVTQFGKPVTLSCSQTLNHNVMYWYQQKSSQAPKLLFHYYDKDFNNEADTPDNFQSRRPNTSFCFLDIRSPGLGDTAMYLCATSRDTPLAGFGGELFFGEGSRLTVL.

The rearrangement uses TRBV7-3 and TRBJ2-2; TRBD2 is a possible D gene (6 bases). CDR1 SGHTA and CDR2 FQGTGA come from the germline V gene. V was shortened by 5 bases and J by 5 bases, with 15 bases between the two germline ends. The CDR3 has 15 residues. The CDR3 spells CASSPYPGTTGELFF. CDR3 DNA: TGTGCCAGCAGCCCATACCCCGGGACTACCGGGGAGCTGTTTTTT.

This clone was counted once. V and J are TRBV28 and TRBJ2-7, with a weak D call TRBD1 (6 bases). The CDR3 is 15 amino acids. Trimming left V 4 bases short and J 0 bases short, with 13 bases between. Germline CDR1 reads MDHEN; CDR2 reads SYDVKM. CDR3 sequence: CASSSSGTSSYEQYF. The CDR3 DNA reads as TGTGCCAGCAGTTCCTCCGGGACAAGCTCCTACGAGCAGTACTTC.

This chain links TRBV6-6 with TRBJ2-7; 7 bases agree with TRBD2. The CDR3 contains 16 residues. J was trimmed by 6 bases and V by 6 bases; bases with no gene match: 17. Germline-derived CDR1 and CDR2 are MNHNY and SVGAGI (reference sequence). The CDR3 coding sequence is TGTGCCAGCAGCTCCTGGGCCAGCGGGAAAGGAAGCGAGCAGTACTTC. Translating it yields CASSSWASGKGSEQYF.

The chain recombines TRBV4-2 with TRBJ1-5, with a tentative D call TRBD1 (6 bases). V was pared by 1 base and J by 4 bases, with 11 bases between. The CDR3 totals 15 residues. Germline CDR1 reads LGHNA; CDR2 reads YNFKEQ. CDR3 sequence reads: CASSQGDRSNQPQHF. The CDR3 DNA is TGTGCCAGCAGCCAAGGAGACAGGAGTAATCAGCCCCAGCATTTT.

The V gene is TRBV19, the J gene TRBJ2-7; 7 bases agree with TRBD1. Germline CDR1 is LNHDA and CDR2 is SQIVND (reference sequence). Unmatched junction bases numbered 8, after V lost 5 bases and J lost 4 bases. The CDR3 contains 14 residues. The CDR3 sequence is CASSPRQGPYEQYF. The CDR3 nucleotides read TGTGCCAGTAGTCCGCGACAGGGTCCTTACGAGCAGTACTTC.

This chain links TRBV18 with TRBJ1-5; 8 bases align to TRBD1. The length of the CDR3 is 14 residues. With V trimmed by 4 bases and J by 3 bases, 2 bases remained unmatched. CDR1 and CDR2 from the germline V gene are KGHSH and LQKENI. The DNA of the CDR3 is TGTGCCAGCTCACGACAGGGGAACAATCAGCCCCAGCATTTT. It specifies CASSRQGNNQPQHF.

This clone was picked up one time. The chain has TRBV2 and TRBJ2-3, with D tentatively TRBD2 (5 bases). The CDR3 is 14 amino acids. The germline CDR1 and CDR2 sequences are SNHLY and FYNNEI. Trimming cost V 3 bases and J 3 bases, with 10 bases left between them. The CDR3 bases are TGTGCCAGCAGTGATAGCGCGGTAACAGATACGCAGTATTTT. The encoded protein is CASSDSAVTDTQYF.

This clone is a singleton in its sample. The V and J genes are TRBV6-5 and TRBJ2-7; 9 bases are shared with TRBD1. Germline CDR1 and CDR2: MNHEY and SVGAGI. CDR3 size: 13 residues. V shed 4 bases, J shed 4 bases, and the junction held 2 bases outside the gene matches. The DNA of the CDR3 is TGTGCCAGCAGTTCGACAGGGGGTTACGAGCAGTACTTC. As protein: CASSSTGGYEQYF.

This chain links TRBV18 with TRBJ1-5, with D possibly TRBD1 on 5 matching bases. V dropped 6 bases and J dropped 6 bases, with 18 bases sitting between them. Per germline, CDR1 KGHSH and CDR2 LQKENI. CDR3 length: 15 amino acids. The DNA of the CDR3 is TGTGCCAGCTCTGGGGCCGCGCATGGTGGTCAGCCCCAGCATTTT. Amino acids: CASSGAAHGGQPQHF.